This TCR beta chain was recorded in a study of blood T cell repertoires in COVID-19. TCRdb's copy holds only in-frame clones and misses some; the assay was immunoSEQ multiplex PCR. The sample lists 150,000 to 200,000 clones; about four fifths were seen once. The CDR3 is made up of 14 amino acids. The germline V gene encodes CDR1 LNHDA and CDR2 SQIVND (reference sequence). The junction had 2 bases not matched to a gene; V was cut back by 5 bases and J by 3 bases. The specimen sequenced was peripheral blood. The origin of this receptor is a man in his 70s with active or convalescent COVID-19. The chain has TRBV19 and TRBJ2-5; 11 positions agree with TRBD2. CDR3 residues: CASSLGLAEETQYF. CDR3 sequence (DNA): TGTGCCAGTAGTCTGGGACTAGCGGAAGAGACCCAGTACTTC.